This is a list of T cell receptor beta chains from one sample in a study of cytomegalovirus exposure and HLA in healthy donors. Profiling relied on immunoSEQ multiplex PCR, and the TCRdb table lists in-frame clones only, not all of them. The sample consists of about 57,000 clones, 65% to 80% of them appearing once. Source material: PBMCs. The origin of the receptors is a woman in her 30s in good health and CMV-seronegative. The CDR3 runs from the conserved cysteine through the conserved F or W. A D gene is named only where the DNA matches it firmly. The size of a clone is reported for some rows only, either as once, few or many, or as a class for expanded clones.

V gene,J gene,clone size,D gene,CDR3 DNA,CDR3 protein
TRBV7-2,TRBJ2-1,NA,TRBD2,TGTGCCAGCAGCTCGCAGGCTAGCGGGAGGTCCAGCTCCTACAATGAGCAGTTCTTC,CASSSQASGRSSSYNEQFF
TRBV11-3,TRBJ1-1,few,NA,TGTGCCAGCAGCCCCCGTCGCGGGAGCGTCGAAGCTTTCTTT,CASSPRRGSVEAFF
TRBV18,TRBJ2-1,NA,NA,TGTGCCAGCTCACAGTTGAGCAGGGCTGACAATGAGCAGTTCTTC,CASSQLSRADNEQFF
TRBV9,TRBJ1-1,NA,NA,TGTGCCAGCAGCGTGTCAGGGACTGAAGCTTTCTTT,CASSVSGTEAFF
TRBV6-1,TRBJ1-2,NA,NA,TGTGCCAGCAGTGAAGATCGCGGGCCCTATGGCTACACCTTC,CASSEDRGPYGYTF
TRBV25-1,TRBJ1-1,few,NA,TGTGCCAGCAGTGAATGGCAGGGAGGAAACACTGAAGCTTTCTTT,CASSEWQGGNTEAFF
TRBV15,TRBJ2-3,NA,NA,TGTGCCACCAGCAGTCGGAGGGGATGGGCAGATACGCAGTATTTT,CATSSRRGWADTQYF
TRBV18,TRBJ1-1,NA,NA,TGTGCCAGCTCACCCAAGAACACTGAAGCTTTCTTT,CASSPKNTEAFF
TRBV30,TRBJ2-3,NA,TRBD2,TGTGCCTGGACCATGGGACTAGCCATTCTTGCAGATACGCAGTATTTT,CAWTMGLAILADTQYF
TRBV10-3,TRBJ1-4,NA,NA,TGTGCCACCACGCAGGGATTTGGACCAACTAATGAAAAACTGTTTTTT,CATTQGFGPTNEKLFF
TRBV4-2,TRBJ1-5,NA,NA,TGTGCCAGCAGCCAAGATAAGGGGAATAGCAATCAGCCCCAGCATTTT,CASSQDKGNSNQPQHF
TRBV2,TRBJ2-7,NA,TRBD2,TGTGCCAGCAGTGAGGTAGTAGCGGGGGGGCCCTACGAGCAGTACTTC,CASSEVVAGGPYEQYF
TRBV29-1,TRBJ1-2,NA,TRBD1,TGCAGCGTCGTCCCGGACAGGACCAACTATGGCTACACCTTC,CSVVPDRTNYGYTF
TRBV6-4,TRBJ2-1,NA,TRBD2,TGTGCCAGCAGTGACTCGAGCAGCGGGGTCTGGGCTGAGCAGTTCTTC,CASSDSSSGVWAEQFF
TRBV19,TRBJ2-1,once,TRBD2,TGTGCCAGTAGTCTTAGCGGGGGGACCTATTACAATGAGCAGTTCTTC,CASSLSGGTYYNEQFF
TRBV6-1,TRBJ2-5,NA,NA,TGTGCCAGCAGATACAGGGAGACCCAAGAGACCCAGTACTTC,CASRYRETQETQYF
TRBV4-2,TRBJ2-1,NA,TRBD2,TGTGCCAGCAGCCACGGGACTAGCGGTTACAATGAGCAGTTCTTC,CASSHGTSGYNEQFF
TRBV6-5,TRBJ1-5,NA,TRBD1,TGTGCCAGCAGTCGATCCGGGACAGCTCCTACGGCCCAGCATTTT,CASSRSGTAPTAQHF
TRBV29-1,TRBJ2-1,NA,TRBD2,TGCAGCGCCCCCGGGACTAGCTCCTACAATGAGCAGTTCTTC,CSAPGTSSYNEQFF
TRBV6-6,TRBJ1-2,NA,NA,TGTGCCAGCAGTTACTCCCACGACCCGCTTACTATGGGCTACACCTTC,CASSYSHDPLTMGYTF
TRBV19,TRBJ2-5,once,TRBD2,TGTGCCAGTAGGGGACTAGCGGGAGGTCAAGAGACCCAGTACTTC,CASRGLAGGQETQYF
TRBV5-4,TRBJ2-2,NA,NA,TGTGCCAGCAGCATGACAGGTCCCGGGGAGCTGTTTTTT,CASSMTGPGELFF
TRBV7-2,TRBJ1-3,NA,NA,TGTGTCAGCAGCTTAGCGACAGTTGGTGGCTCTGGAAACACCATATATTTT,CVSSLATVGGSGNTIYF
TRBV19,TRBJ1-1,NA,TRBD1,TGTGCCAGTAGTATGGGAGACCGGGACAGGGTTGGGAACACTGAAGCTTTCTTT,CASSMGDRDRVGNTEAFF
TRBV9,TRBJ1-5,NA,NA,TGTGCCAGCAGCCCCGGACAGTTTTCCGGGGCCCAGCATTTT,CASSPGQFSGAQHF
TRBV4-1,TRBJ1-5,NA,NA,TGCGCCAGCAGCCAAGTTCGAGATAGCAATCAGCCCCAGCATTTT,CASSQVRDSNQPQHF
TRBV7-2,TRBJ2-3,NA,TRBD2,TGTGCCAGCAGCCTCGGACTAGCGGGAAGTATGGTTACGCAGTATTTT,CASSLGLAGSMVTQYF
TRBV5-8,TRBJ2-2,few,NA,TGTGCCAGCAGCCTCGAGGAGGGGTCGGATAGCAAAGCGAAGCTGTTTTTT,CASSLEEGSDSKAKLFF
TRBV9,TRBJ1-1,NA,TRBD1,TGTGCCAGCAGCAGCGACCAGGGGGCGCGTGGCACTGAAGCTTTCTTT,CASSSDQGARGTEAFF
TRBV4-2,TRBJ1-2,NA,NA,TGTGCCAGCAGCCAAGATCTAAGACAGCCTAACTATGGCTACACCTTC,CASSQDLRQPNYGYTF
TRBV5-4,TRBJ1-1,once,NA,TGTGCCAGCAGCGCGGACAGTTTGAACACTGAAGCTTTCTTT,CASSADSLNTEAFF
TRBV19,TRBJ2-1,NA,NA,TGTGCCAGTAGCCTGGACAGCCACAATGAGCAGTTCTTC,CASSLDSHNEQFF
TRBV5-1,TRBJ1-1,NA,NA,TGCGCCAGCAGCTTTCAGGAGAACACTGAAGCTTTCTTT,CASSFQENTEAFF
TRBV6-1,TRBJ1-1,NA,NA,TGTGCCACCTCGATACAGGGAGGGGACACTGAAGCTTTCTTT,CATSIQGGDTEAFF
TRBV30,TRBJ2-3,NA,TRBD1,TGTGCCTGGGACCGAGACAGGGTGGGGCGCGAAACGCAGTATTTT,CAWDRDRVGRETQYF
TRBV7-2,TRBJ2-2,NA,NA,TGTGCCAGCAGCTTAGACAGAGCCACCGGGGAGCTGTTTTTT,CASSLDRATGELFF
TRBV29-1,TRBJ1-5,NA,TRBD1,TGCAGCGTCCCTGGGACAGGAGATCAGCCCCAGCATTTT,CSVPGTGDQPQHF
TRBV18,TRBJ2-7,NA,TRBD1,TGTGCCAGCTCATCCCGGGACAGCTACGAGCAGTACTTC,CASSSRDSYEQYF
TRBV7-6,TRBJ1-1,few,NA,TGTGCCAGCAGCTTAAACCCCTCGGGCACTGAAGCTTTCTTT,CASSLNPSGTEAFF
TRBV2,TRBJ2-7,once,TRBD2,TGTGCCAGCAGCCGGGAAGGTCGGGGGGGGTCCGACGAGCAGTACTTC,CASSREGRGGSDEQYF
TRBV6-6,TRBJ2-2,NA,TRBD1,TGTGCCAGTACCGGGACAGGGGGCCCCGGGGAGCTGTTTTTT,CASTGTGGPGELFF
TRBV9,TRBJ2-3,few,TRBD2,TGTGCCAGCAGCCCAGCGGGGTGGGACCCTAGCACAGATACGCAGTATTTT,CASSPAGWDPSTDTQYF
TRBV7-9,TRBJ2-7,NA,NA,TGTGCCAGCAGCCCGGTCGAATCCTCAGACTTGTACTTC,CASSPVESSDLYF
TRBV14,TRBJ2-2,NA,TRBD1,TGTGCCAGCAGCTTGGGGACAGGGACGAACACCGGGGAGCTGTTTTTT,CASSLGTGTNTGELFF
TRBV19,TRBJ2-6,NA,TRBD1,TGTGCCAGTAGACCTATCCCGGGACAGGGGGCCGGGGCCAACGTCCTGACTTTC,CASRPIPGQGAGANVLTF
TRBV18,TRBJ1-1,NA,NA,TGTGCCAGCTCACCTCAGGGAAGATACACTGAAGCTTTCTTT,CASSPQGRYTEAFF
TRBV5-1,TRBJ1-4,NA,NA,TGCGCCAGCAGCTATTCCGGGACACCCGAAAAACTGTTTTTT,CASSYSGTPEKLFF
TRBV7-2,TRBJ1-5,few,NA,TGTGCCAGCAGCTTAGAACAGGGTAGCAATCAGCCCCAGCATTTT,CASSLEQGSNQPQHF
TRBV5-8,TRBJ1-5,NA,NA,TGTGCCAGCAGCTTGGGAGCAGGGTGGAATCAGCCCCAGCATTTT,CASSLGAGWNQPQHF
TRBV30,TRBJ2-7,NA,TRBD2,TGTGCCTGGAGTGTACGGGGGGGAGGGTACGAGCAGTACTTC,CAWSVRGGGYEQYF
TRBV2,TRBJ1-2,NA,TRBD1,TGTGCCAGCACTGCTTCCGGGACAGGGGGGGATGGCTACACCTTC,CASTASGTGGDGYTF
TRBV6-5,TRBJ1-1,medium-sized,NA,TGTGCCAGCAGTTTGACAGAGAACACTGAAGCTTTCTTT,CASSLTENTEAFF
TRBV5-6,TRBJ1-2,NA,NA,TGTGCCAGCAGCTTCAGGGCGGACTATGGCTACACCTTC,CASSFRADYGYTF
TRBV9,TRBJ1-2,NA,NA,TGTGCCAGCAGCGTAGGCCACCAAACTATCTATGGCTACACCTTC,CASSVGHQTIYGYTF